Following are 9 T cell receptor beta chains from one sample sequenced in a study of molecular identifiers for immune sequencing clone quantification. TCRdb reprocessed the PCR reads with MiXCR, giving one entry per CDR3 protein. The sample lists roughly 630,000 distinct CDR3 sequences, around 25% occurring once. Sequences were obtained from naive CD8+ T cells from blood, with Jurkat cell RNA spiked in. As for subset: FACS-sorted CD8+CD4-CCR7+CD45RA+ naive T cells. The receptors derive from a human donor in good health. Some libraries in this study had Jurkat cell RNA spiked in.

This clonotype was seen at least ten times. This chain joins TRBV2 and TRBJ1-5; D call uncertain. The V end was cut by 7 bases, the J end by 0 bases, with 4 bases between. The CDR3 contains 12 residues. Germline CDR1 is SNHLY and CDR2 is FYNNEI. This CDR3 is CASTYSNQPQHF. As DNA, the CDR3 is TGTGCCAGCACTTATAGCAATCAGCCCCAGCATTTT.

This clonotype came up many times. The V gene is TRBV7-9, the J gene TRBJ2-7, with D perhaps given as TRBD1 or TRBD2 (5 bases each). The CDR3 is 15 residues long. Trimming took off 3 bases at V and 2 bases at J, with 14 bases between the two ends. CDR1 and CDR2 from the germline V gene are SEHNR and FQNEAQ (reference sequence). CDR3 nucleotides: TGTGCCAGCAGCTTTAGCGAGGACATAACCTACGAGCAGTACTTC. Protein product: CASSFSEDITYEQYF.

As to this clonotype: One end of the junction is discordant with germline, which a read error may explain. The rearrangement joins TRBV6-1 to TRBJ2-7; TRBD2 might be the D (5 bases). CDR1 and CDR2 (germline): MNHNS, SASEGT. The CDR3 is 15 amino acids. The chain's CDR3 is CASSEPPGSSYVQYF. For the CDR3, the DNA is TGTGCCAGCAGTGAACCCCCTGGGAGCTCCTACGTGCAGTACTTC.

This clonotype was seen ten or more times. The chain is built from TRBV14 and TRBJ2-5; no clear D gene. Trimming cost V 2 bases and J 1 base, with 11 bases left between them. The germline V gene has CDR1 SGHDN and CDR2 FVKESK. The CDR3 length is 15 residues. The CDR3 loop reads CASSQKIEIQETQYF. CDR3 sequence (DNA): TGTGCCAGCAGCCAAAAGATAGAGATCCAAGAGACCCAGTACTTC. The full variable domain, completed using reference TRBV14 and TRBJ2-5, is EAGVTQFPSHSVIEKGQTVTLRCDPISGHDNLYWYRRVMGKEIKFLLHFVKESKQDESGMPNNRFLAERTGGTYSTLKVQPAELEDSGVYFCASSQKIEIQETQYFGPGTRLLVL.

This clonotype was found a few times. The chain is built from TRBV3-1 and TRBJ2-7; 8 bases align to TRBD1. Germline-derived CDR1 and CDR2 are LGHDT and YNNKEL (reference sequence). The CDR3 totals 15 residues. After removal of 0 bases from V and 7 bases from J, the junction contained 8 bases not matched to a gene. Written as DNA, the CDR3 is TGTGCCAGCAGCCAAGAATGGACAGGGATTTGGGAGCAGTACTTC. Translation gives CASSQEWTGIWEQYF.

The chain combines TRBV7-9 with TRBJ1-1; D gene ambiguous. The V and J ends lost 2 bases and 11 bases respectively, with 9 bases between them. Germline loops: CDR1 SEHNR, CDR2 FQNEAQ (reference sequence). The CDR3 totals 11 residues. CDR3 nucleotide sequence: TGTGCCAGCAGCTTAACCCCCGGGGCTTTCTTT. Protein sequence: CASSLTPGAFF.

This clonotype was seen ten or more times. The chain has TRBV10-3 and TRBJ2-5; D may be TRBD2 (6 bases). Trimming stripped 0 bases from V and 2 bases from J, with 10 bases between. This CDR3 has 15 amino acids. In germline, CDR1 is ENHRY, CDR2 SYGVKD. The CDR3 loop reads CAISESEGLQETQYF. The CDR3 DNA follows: TGTGCCATCAGTGAGTCGGAGGGCCTACAAGAGACCCAGTACTTC.

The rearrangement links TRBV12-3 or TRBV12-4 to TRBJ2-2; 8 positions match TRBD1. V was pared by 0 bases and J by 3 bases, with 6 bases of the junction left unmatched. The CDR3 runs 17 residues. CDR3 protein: CASSLARMDRDTGELFF. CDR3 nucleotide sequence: TGTGCCAGCAGTTTAGCTCGCATGGACAGGGACACCGGGGAGCTGTTTTTT.

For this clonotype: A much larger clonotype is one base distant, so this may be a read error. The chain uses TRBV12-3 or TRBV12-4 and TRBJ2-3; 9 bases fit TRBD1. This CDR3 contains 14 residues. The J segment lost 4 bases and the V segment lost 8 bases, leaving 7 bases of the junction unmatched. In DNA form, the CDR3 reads TGTGCCAGCGGTTCCACAGGGGGCCCAGATACGCAGTATTTT. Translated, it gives CASGSTGGPDTQYF.